In this sample, the clone carrying this T cell receptor (beta chain) turned up once. The repertoire was sequenced with immunoSEQ multiplex PCR; TCRdb's copy has only in-frame clones and lacks some. The table includes roughly 440,000 clones, approximately 88% detected once. This specimen belongs to a study of blood T cell repertoires in COVID-19. Trimming stripped 5 bases from V and 3 bases from J, with 11 bases between. CDR1 and CDR2 (germline): LNHDA, SQIVND (reference sequence). This CDR3 is 13 amino acids long. This chain uses TRBV19 with TRBJ2-7; maybe TRBD2 (6 bases). The TCR originated in a woman between 50 and 59 years old with COVID-19, enrolled during active disease. Source material: peripheral blood. CDR3 sequence: CASSPGVVYEQYF. The CDR3, as DNA: TGTGCCAGTAGTCCGGGGGTGGTCTACGAGCAGTACTTC.